The clone carrying this T cell receptor beta chain has just a few counts. The antigen remains unidentified. The sample is drawn from a study of cytomegalovirus exposure and HLA in healthy donors. Across the whole study: There were a few hundred genotyped donors. Of these, 81% fell in the genetic ancestry cluster associated with self-reported Caucasian donors.

Regarding the study as a whole: When a later analysis was performed, an Asian-associated ancestry cluster reportedly had fewer N-insertions than the roughly 700-donor mean.

Vbeta (60) and Jbeta (13) primers were used in the PCR. The table came from immunoSEQ multiplex PCR; TCRdb's copy has only in-frame clones and leaves some out. This sample has 100,000 to 150,000 clones, with around 80% found just once. The V end lost 4 bases, the J end lost 0 bases, and 13 bases lay between the germline ends. The germline V gene has CDR1 MGHRA and CDR2 YSYEKL. This CDR3 contains 15 residues. This sequence was found in a woman younger than 30 in good health and CMV-seronegative. Sequenced input: PBMCs. V gene TRBV4-1 combines with J gene TRBJ2-7; possible D gene TRBD1, 6 bases. DNA of the CDR3: TGCGCCAGCAGCCTGGGACCGGACAGCTCCTACGAGCAGTACTTC. It is translated as CASSLGPDSSYEQYF.